This T cell receptor beta chain was retrieved from a study of shared clonotypes between healthy human individuals. Whole-study findings and limits: Owing to a small donor count, the genetic and exposure-history diversity represented was limited.

Comments on this clone: Its antigen is unidentified.

CDR3 size: 18 residues. V lost 3 bases, J lost 1 base, and 12 bases stayed unmatched. Germline-derived CDR1 and CDR2 are LNHDA and SQIVND (reference sequence). The genomic DNA of each subset was split evenly across several immunoSEQ plates. The sequenced material, unsorted PBMC DNA, was run on ten immunoSEQ deep assay plates. In the authors' methods: ImmunoSEQ output held junction-only sequences without quality scores, so filtering differed. The repertoire was sequenced with immunoSEQ multiplex PCR; TCRdb's copy has only in-frame clones and lacks some. From that table come the V and J calls and clone size; the DNA was used to work out D and trimming. The table has approximately 500,000 clones, roughly 80% seen once; the top ten hold 10% to 15%.

The gene calls are TRBV19 and TRBJ2-1; TRBD2 matches at 7 bases. The receptor's source is a woman in her thirties or forties in good health. Some clones in this sample may be carry-over from other donors' samples. Sequencing was performed on PBMCs. CDR3 sequence: CASSMGRASGYSYNEQFF. The CDR3, as DNA: TGTGCCAGTAGTATGGGAAGGGCTAGCGGTTATTCCTACAATGAGCAGTTCTTC.